This entry concerns a single T cell receptor beta chain. The sample originates from a study of blood T cell repertoires in COVID-19. In the study overall: T cells, B-cell-depleted T cells, or PBMCs provided the cDNA or gDNA that served as material.

The authors' processing: For nucleated cells, counts were estimated from reference gene primer amplification. Assay: immunoSEQ multiplex PCR; the TCRdb copy retains only in-frame clones and omits some. V, J and clone size are those of that table, while D and trimming were read from the DNA. This table holds over 350,000 clones, around 89% found once. Looked up from germline, CDR1 is LGHNA and CDR2 is YSLEER. Trimming stripped 4 bases from V and 5 bases from J, with 17 bases between. The CDR3 is 15 amino acids. This chain uses TRBV4-3 with TRBJ1-1; D not certain. This TCR was recovered from a woman aged 18-29 years who had recovered from COVID-19. Sequencing was carried out using PBMCs or T cells enriched from blood (not recorded which). The CDR3, as DNA: TGCGCCAGCAGCCCCTCGGTACGTCTTTCGACTGAAGCTTTCTTT. Translating gives CASSPSVRLSTEAFF.